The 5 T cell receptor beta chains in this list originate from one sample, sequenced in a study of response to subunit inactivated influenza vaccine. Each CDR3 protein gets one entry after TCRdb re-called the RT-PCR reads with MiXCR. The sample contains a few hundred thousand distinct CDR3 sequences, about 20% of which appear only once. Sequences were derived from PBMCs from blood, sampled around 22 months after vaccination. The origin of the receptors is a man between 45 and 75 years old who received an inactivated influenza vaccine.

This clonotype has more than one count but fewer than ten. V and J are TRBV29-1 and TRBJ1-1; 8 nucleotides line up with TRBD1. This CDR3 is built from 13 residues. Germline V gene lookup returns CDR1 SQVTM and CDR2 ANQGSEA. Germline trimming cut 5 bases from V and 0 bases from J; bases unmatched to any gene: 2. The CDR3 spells CSVRTGLNTEAFF. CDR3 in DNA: TGCAGCGTTCGGACAGGGTTGAACACTGAAGCTTTCTTT.

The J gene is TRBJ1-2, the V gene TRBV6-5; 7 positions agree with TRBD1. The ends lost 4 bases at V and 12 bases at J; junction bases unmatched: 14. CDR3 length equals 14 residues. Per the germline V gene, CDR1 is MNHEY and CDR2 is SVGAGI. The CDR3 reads CASSLRQGIHRNTF. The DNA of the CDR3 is TGTGCCAGCAGTTTGCGACAGGGAATACATCGTAACACCTTC.

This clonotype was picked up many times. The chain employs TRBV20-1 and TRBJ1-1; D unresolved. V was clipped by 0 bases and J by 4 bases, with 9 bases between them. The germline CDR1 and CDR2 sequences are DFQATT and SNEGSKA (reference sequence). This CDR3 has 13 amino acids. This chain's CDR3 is CSARENRGTEAFF. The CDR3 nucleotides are TGCAGTGCTAGAGAGAATAGAGGCACTGAAGCTTTCTTT.

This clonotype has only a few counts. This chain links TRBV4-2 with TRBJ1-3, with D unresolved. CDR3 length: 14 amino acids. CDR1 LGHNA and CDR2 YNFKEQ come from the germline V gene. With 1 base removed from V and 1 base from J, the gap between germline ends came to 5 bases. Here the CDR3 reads CASSQGYSGNTIYF. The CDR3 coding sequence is TGTGCCAGCAGCCAAGGTTATTCTGGAAACACCATATATTTT.

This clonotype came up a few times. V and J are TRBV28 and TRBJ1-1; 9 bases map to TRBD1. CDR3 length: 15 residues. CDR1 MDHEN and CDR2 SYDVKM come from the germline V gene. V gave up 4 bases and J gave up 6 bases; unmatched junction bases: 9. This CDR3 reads CASSSGTGFVAEAFF. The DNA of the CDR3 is TGTGCCAGCAGTTCCGGGACAGGGTTTGTAGCTGAAGCTTTCTTT.